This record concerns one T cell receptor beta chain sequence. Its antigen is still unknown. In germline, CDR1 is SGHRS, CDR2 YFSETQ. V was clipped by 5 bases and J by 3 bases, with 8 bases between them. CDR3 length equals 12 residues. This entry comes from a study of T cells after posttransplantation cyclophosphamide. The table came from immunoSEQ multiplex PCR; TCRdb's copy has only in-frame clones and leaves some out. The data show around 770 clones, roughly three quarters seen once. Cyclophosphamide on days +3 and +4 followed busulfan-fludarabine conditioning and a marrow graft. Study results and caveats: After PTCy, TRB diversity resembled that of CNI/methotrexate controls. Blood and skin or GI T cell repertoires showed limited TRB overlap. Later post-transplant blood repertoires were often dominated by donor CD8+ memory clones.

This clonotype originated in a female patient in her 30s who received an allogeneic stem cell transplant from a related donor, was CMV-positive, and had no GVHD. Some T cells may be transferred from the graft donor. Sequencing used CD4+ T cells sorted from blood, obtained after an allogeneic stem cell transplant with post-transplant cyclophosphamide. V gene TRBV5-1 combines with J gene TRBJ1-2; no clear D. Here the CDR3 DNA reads TGCGCCAGCAGTTACGCAGACTATGGCTACACCTTC. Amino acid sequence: CASSYADYGYTF.